These 7 T cell receptor beta chains came from one sample sequenced in a study of PD-1 blockade in classical Hodgkin lymphoma. The repertoire was sequenced with immunoSEQ multiplex PCR; TCRdb's copy has only in-frame clones and lacks some. There are about 89,000 clones in the sample; over 75% occur only once, and 2.9% lies in the top ten. The time point here: cycle 4 day 1 (C4D1), after 5 to 7 weeks of nivolumab. Relapses following autologous stem cell transplantation were seen in all patients, with brentuximab vedotin exposure varying. This specimen consisted of peripheral blood mononuclear cells (PBMCs), obtained before the fourth cycle of nivolumab. All receptors derive from a human donor with classical Hodgkin lymphoma.

The gene calls are TRBV7-9 and TRBJ2-5; either TRBD1 or TRBD2 may fit D (6 bases each). Per germline, CDR1 SEHNR and CDR2 FQNEAQ (reference sequence). This CDR3 has 12 residues. Deletions cut 5 bases from V and 4 bases from J, with 8 bases between. CDR3 sequence reads: CASSTGAETQYF. The CDR3 bases are TGTGCCAGCAGCACGGGGGCAGAGACCCAGTACTTC.

The rearrangement joins TRBV7-2 to TRBJ1-6, with D uncertain. CDR3 size: 16 residues. Trimming pared 1 base from V and 3 bases from J, leaving 10 bases between. Germline loops: CDR1 SGHTA, CDR2 FQGNSA. Written as DNA, the CDR3 is TGTGCCAGCAGCTTAGAGACACAGCGCTATAATTCACCCCTCCACTTT. Its protein is CASSLETQRYNSPLHF.

The chain combines TRBV7-9 with TRBJ1-1; D gene unclear. V dropped 1 base and J dropped 1 base, with 19 bases sitting between them. Germline CDR1 reads SEHNR; CDR2 reads FQNEAQ (reference sequence). The CDR3 extends over 18 amino acids. The CDR3 reads CASSLVFGVFGSNTEAFF. The CDR3 DNA reads TGTGCCAGCAGCTTAGTTTTCGGGGTTTTCGGCTCGAACACTGAAGCTTTCTTT.

This chain uses TRBV11-3 with TRBJ2-1; 7 bases align to TRBD2. Germline CDR1 SGHNT, CDR2 YENEEA. This CDR3 is 14 amino acids long. The J segment lost 9 bases and the V segment lost 2 bases, leaving 7 bases of the junction unmatched. The CDR3 loop reads CASSLNAGVAEQFF. The CDR3 region has the DNA TGTGCCAGCAGCTTAAACGCGGGGGTCGCTGAGCAGTTCTTC.

V gene TRBV6-5 combines with J gene TRBJ1-5; 8 bases are shared with TRBD1. CDR1 MNHEY and CDR2 SVGAGI come from the germline V gene. V was clipped by 4 bases and J by 4 bases; unmatched bases: 6. The CDR3 has 15 residues. The CDR3 region is CASSSDRGWNQPQHF. DNA of the CDR3: TGTGCCAGCAGTTCCGACAGGGGTTGGAATCAGCCCCAGCATTTT.

This chain joins TRBV27 and TRBJ1-2, with D tentatively TRBD1 (6 bases). Germline V gene lookup returns CDR1 MNHEY and CDR2 SMNVEV (reference sequence). Trimming cost V 5 bases and J 7 bases, with 17 bases left between them. CDR3 length: 14 residues. The CDR3 DNA reads TGTGCCAGCAGTATTGCCCCCAGGGGAGGTGGCTACACCTTC. Its protein is CASSIAPRGGGYTF.

The gene calls are TRBV21-1 and TRBJ2-5; whether TRBD1, the table's D call, matches the DNA was not checked. TRBV21-1 is tagged as a pseudogene. CDR3 length: 14 residues. The CDR3: CASSIRDRGLAQYF. DNA for the CDR3: TGTGCCAGCAGCATCCGGGACAGGGGGTTGGCCCAGTACTTC.